This T cell receptor beta chain was retrieved from a study of T cell responses to AZD1222 COVID-19 vaccine. Study-level points and caveats: Donor demographics were predominantly white British with a female majority; clonal diversity may be underestimated. The number of AZD1222 recipients seropositive at baseline was only five or six. CD4 TCRs associated with vaccination spanned spike, dominating at 160-218 and 743-854.

This CDR3 spans 15 amino acids. Per germline, CDR1 SNHLY and CDR2 FYNNEI. After removal of 5 bases from V and 1 base from J, the junction contained 1 base not matched to a gene. Generated by immunoSEQ multiplex PCR, the TCRdb table keeps only in-frame clones and is missing some. The profile shows 90,000 or so clones, roughly 90% of them singletons. As regards this clone: Its target is not known.

Pooled samples include second doses given at about 4 or 12 weeks. This receptor was identified in an adult who received the AZD1222 COVID-19 vaccine. Material: peripheral blood, obtained 28 days after the second AZD1222 dose. This chain connects TRBV2 to TRBJ2-5; 13 bases match TRBD2. This chain's CDR3 is CASSRTSGGQETQYF. CDR3 nucleotides: TGTGCCAGCAGTCGGACTAGCGGGGGCCAAGAGACCCAGTACTTC.